This section outlines one T cell receptor (beta chain) sequence together with its context. Repertoires were generated with immunoSEQ multiplex PCR, while TCRdb's copy carries only in-frame clones and drops some. The top ten clones hold more than 0.35% of a sample with under 2.5 million clones, 85% to 95% of them seen once. Looked up from germline, CDR1 is SEHNR and CDR2 is FQNEAQ (reference sequence). V was clipped by 5 bases and J by 6 bases; unmatched bases: 6. This CDR3 contains 14 residues. This sample was taken from a study of shared clonotypes between healthy human individuals. The rearrangement joins TRBV7-9 to TRBJ2-3, with 9 nucleotides matching TRBD2. Sample: naive CD4+ T cells from PBMCs. Subset indicated: CD45RA+ positively selected. The sequence was collected from a man between 18 and 35 years old in good health. Some clones in this sample may be carry-over from other donors' samples. The CDR3 reads CASSISGRIDTQYF. As DNA, the CDR3 is TGTGCCAGCAGCATTAGCGGGAGAATCGATACGCAGTATTTT.